What follows are 13 T cell receptor beta chains derived from one specimen sequenced in a study of T-cell memory formation after mild COVID-19. TCRdb itself ran the 5' RACE reads through MiXCR, one entry per CDR3 protein. The table shows about 470,000 distinct CDR3 sequences, with 15% to 20% occurring only once. The sample consisted of PBMCs or a T cell subset sorted from them (not recorded which). The receptors shown here come from an adult woman who had mild COVID-19 (a few samples of this study predate the infection). Cell type and time point are not known.

V is TRBV20-1 and J is TRBJ2-7, with unresolved D. Per germline, CDR1 DFQATT and CDR2 SNEGSKA (reference sequence). Trimming stripped 5 bases from V and 1 base from J, with 15 bases between. CDR3 length: 14 amino acids. CDR3 sequence reads: CSAVGPENSYEQYF. In nucleotides, the CDR3 is TGCAGTGCTGTAGGGCCTGAAAATTCCTACGAGCAGTACTTC.

This clonotype appeared many times. The rearrangement links TRBV12-3 or TRBV12-4 to TRBJ2-1; 10 nucleotides align to TRBD2. The CDR3 runs 15 residues. V shed 10 bases and J 12 bases; nucleotides not matched to a gene: 18. The CDR3 loop is CAILILGTSVSVQFF. CDR3 sequence (DNA): TGTGCCATCCTAATCCTCGGGACTAGCGTTTCGGTGCAGTTCTTC.

There are many counts of this clonotype. The chain combines TRBV6-6 with TRBJ2-5; D is unclear. Germline-derived CDR1 and CDR2 are MNHNY and SVGAGI (reference sequence). This CDR3 region has 13 residues. V dropped 3 bases and J dropped 5 bases, with 10 bases sitting between them. The CDR3 coding sequence is TGTGCCAGCAGTTATCAGGATCGCGAGACCCAGTACTTC. Its protein product is CASSYQDRETQYF.

In DNA form, the CDR3 reads TGCGCCAGCAGCTTGTCGTCCAGGGCAGGGCGGAACACTGAAGCTTTCTTT. Its translation: CASSLSSRAGRNTEAFF. The V call is TRBV5-1, the J call TRBJ1-1; a weak D match, TRBD1 (5 bases). Per the germline V gene, CDR1 is SGHRS and CDR2 is YFSETQ. This CDR3 contains 17 residues. V shed 1 base and J shed 1 base, with 17 bases lying between them.

V and J are TRBV7-3 and TRBJ2-3; 9 bases line up with TRBD2. V lost 5 bases to trimming and J lost 2 bases; unmatched junction nucleotides: 11. CDR3 size: 17 residues. Germline values: CDR1 SGHTA, CDR2 FQGTGA. CDR3 nucleotide sequence: TGTGCCAGCAGCCCCGCGGGGGGGCGGAAGAACACAGATACGCAGTATTTT. Translation: CASSPAGGRKNTDTQYF.

The chain uses TRBV11-2 and TRBJ2-2, with 10 nucleotides matching TRBD2. The germline CDR1 and CDR2 sequences are SGHAT and FQNNGV. Losses at the gene ends were 8 bases for V and 7 bases for J; bases not matched to a gene: 16. The CDR3 covers 17 residues. In DNA form, the CDR3 reads TGTGCCAGCCGAACCATAACCGGGACTAGCGCTGGCGGGGAGCTGTTTTTT. Its protein is CASRTITGTSAGGELFF.

This clonotype showed up many times. This chain links TRBV6-6 with TRBJ2-5; 7 bases are a match to TRBD1. Germline trimming cut 2 bases from V and 5 bases from J; bases unmatched to any gene: 5. Germline CDR1 and CDR2: MNHNY and SVGAGI (reference sequence). CDR3 length: 14 residues. The CDR3 nucleotides read TGTGCCAGCAGTTACGGCAGGGGGTCTGAGACCCAGTACTTC. Translation gives CASSYGRGSETQYF.

V is TRBV11-2 and J is TRBJ1-1, with a tentative D call TRBD1 (6 bases). With 4 bases removed from V and 6 bases from J, the gap between germline ends came to 27 bases. The germline gives CDR1 SGHAT, CDR2 FQNNGV. The CDR3 sequence is 18 residues long. The CDR3 loop reads CASSYRRGADQGVPEAFF. CDR3 DNA sequence: TGTGCCAGCAGCTACCGACGGGGGGCGGACCAGGGAGTACCTGAAGCTTTCTTT.

V is TRBV6-1 and J is TRBJ1-2; no definite D call. This CDR3 has 14 residues. Trimming stripped 8 bases from V and 4 bases from J, with 17 bases between. Germline CDR1 MNHNS, CDR2 SASEGT. As DNA, the CDR3 is TGTGCCAGCGTTGGTGTCCCGACGGGCTATGGCTACACCTTC. Residues: CASVGVPTGYGYTF.

This clonotype has a handful of counts. The chain is built from TRBV9 and TRBJ1-3; D gene ambiguous. The CDR3 covers 14 residues. V was pared by 2 bases and J by 2 bases, with 8 bases between. Germline loops: CDR1 SGDLS, CDR2 YYNGEE. The CDR3, as DNA: TGTGCCAGCAGCGTTGGGATGACTGGAAACACCATATATTTT. Protein product: CASSVGMTGNTIYF.

CDR3: CASRPTGNYEQYF. Here the CDR3 DNA reads TGTGCCAGCAGACCTACAGGGAACTACGAGCAGTACTTC. The chain recombines TRBV12-3 or TRBV12-4 with TRBJ2-7; TRBD1 is a possible D gene (6 bases). Trimming pared 6 bases from V and 3 bases from J, leaving 12 bases between. CDR3 length: 13 amino acids.

This rearrangement joins TRBV3-1 to TRBJ1-1; no reliable D call. CDR1 and CDR2 from the germline V gene are LGHDT and YNNKEL (reference sequence). The CDR3 is 12 amino acids. V lost 1 base and J 10 bases, leaving 10 bases between the germline ends. The CDR3 sequence: CASSQAEGRAFF. The DNA of the CDR3 is TGTGCCAGCAGCCAAGCAGAAGGGAGAGCTTTCTTT.

The chain has TRBV6-5 and TRBJ2-3; D not resolved. CDR1 MNHEY and CDR2 SVGAGI come from the germline V gene. Trimming left V 4 bases short and J 0 bases short, with 8 bases between. The CDR3 runs 14 residues. DNA of the CDR3: TGTGCCAGCAGTTGGCGGCCTAGCACAGATACGCAGTATTTT. The encoded protein is CASSWRPSTDTQYF.